This T cell receptor beta chain came from a study of blood T cells in healthy people across ages. A sample-barcoded 5' primer and a J-beta primer mix were used in a second PCR of roughly 6 to 12 cycles. Tags on each cDNA molecule came from a template-switch adaptor with 12 random nucleotides. Via MiXCR, TCRdb re-called the 5' RACE reads, giving one row per CDR3 protein. In the table there are about 730,000 distinct CDR3 sequences, around 46% of which are singletons. The study, taken as a whole, reports: In the absence of known donor CMV status, changes in expanded clonotypes were possibly confounded.

Caucasian individuals from Russia who were healthy and aged about 6 to 95 acted as donors. Per-sample yields of isolated PBMCs were at least 6 million. V gave up 5 bases and J gave up 1 base, with 11 bases separating them. Per the germline V gene, CDR1 is MNHEY and CDR2 is SMNVEV (reference sequence). The CDR3 extends over 14 amino acids. Concerning this clonotype: Its antigen is unidentified.

V gene TRBV27 combines with J gene TRBJ1-1, with D possibly matching TRBD1 (6 bases). The sequence derives from a woman aged 55-69 years in good health. The sequencing sample was made of blood. The CDR3 DNA reads as TGTGCCAGCAGTACACAGGGCCAGAACACTGAAGCTTTCTTT. This translates into CASSTQGQNTEAFF.